These 21 T cell receptor beta chains share one sample of origin, sequenced in a study of shared clonotypes between healthy human individuals. Libraries were prepared by immunoSEQ multiplex PCR; TCRdb keeps only in-frame clonotypes and omits some of them. This table holds roughly 1.5 million clones, around 98% found once. The material sequenced was naive CD4+ T cells sorted from blood. Noted subset: CD45RA+ positively selected. The receptors derive from a man aged 25-40 years in good health.

In regard to this clone: Other DNA sequences in this sample translate to the same CDR3. The genes are TRBV2 and TRBJ2-7, with D unclear. Looked up from germline, CDR1 is SNHLY and CDR2 is FYNNEI. Trimming cost V 5 bases and J 1 base, with 9 bases left between them. This CDR3 comprises 13 residues. This CDR3 is CASSLDGSYEQYF. The CDR3 coding sequence is TGTGCCAGCAGTTTGGACGGTTCCTACGAGCAGTACTTC.

The chain employs TRBV7-6 and TRBJ2-6, with 10 nucleotides matching TRBD2. The CDR3 has 18 residues. V shed 1 base, J shed 1 base, and the junction held 4 bases outside the gene matches. CDR1 is SGHVS, CDR2 FNYEAQ, per germline. CDR3 sequence reads: CASSLELAGVSGANVLTF. The CDR3 region has the DNA TGTGCCAGCAGCTTAGAGCTAGCGGGAGTTTCTGGGGCCAACGTCCTGACTTTC. The entire variable domain, with the rest obtained from reference TRBV7-6 and TRBJ2-6, is as follows: GAGVSQSPRYKVTKRGQDVALRCDPISGHVSLYWYRQALGQGPEFLTYFNYEAQQDKSGLPNDRFSAERPEGSISTLTIQRTEQRDSAMYRCASSLELAGVSGANVLTFGAGSRLTVL.

This sequence joins TRBV10-3 and TRBJ1-3; no clear D gene. Germline V gives CDR1 ENHRY, CDR2 SYGVKD. Between the trimmed V and J ends, which lost 6 bases and 9 bases, there was a span of 18 bases. The CDR3 length is 14 residues. The CDR3 reads CAISRSTVWGTIYF. The CDR3 DNA sequence: TGTGCCATCAGCCGGTCTACCGTCTGGGGCACCATATATTTT.

As concerns this clone: In the same sample, other DNA sequences code for this CDR3. V gene TRBV5-4 combines with J gene TRBJ2-5, with unresolved D. The ends were cut back, 0 bases at V and 4 bases at J, with 10 bases in the middle. The germline gives CDR1 SGHNT, CDR2 YYREEE (reference sequence). CDR3 size: 14 residues. Here the CDR3 DNA reads TGTGCCAGCAGCTTGGCCGGCGGCAGAGAGACCCAGTACTTC. It codes for CASSLAGGRETQYF.

The chain couples TRBV5-1 to TRBJ1-2; D is unclear. Germline CDR1 is SGHRS and CDR2 is YFSETQ. The CDR3 has 12 amino acids. V was shortened by 0 bases and J by 6 bases, with 6 bases between the two germline ends. The DNA for the CDR3 is TGCGCCAGCAGCTTGGTTAATGATGGCTACACCTTC. The encoded protein is CASSLVNDGYTF.

The chain is built from TRBV4-1 and TRBJ2-3; D not resolved. The CDR3 spans 13 residues. Trimming stripped 4 bases from V and 4 bases from J, with 9 bases between. Germline V gene lookup returns CDR1 MGHRA and CDR2 YSYEKL. The CDR3 is CASSLDRPDTQYF. CDR3 sequence (DNA): TGCGCCAGCAGCCTCGACCGGCCAGATACGCAGTATTTT.

The chain combines TRBV30 with TRBJ1-1; D call uncertain. V lost 5 bases, J lost 0 bases, and 7 bases lay in between. Germline loops: CDR1 GTSNPN, CDR2 SVGIG (reference sequence). This CDR3 is built from 12 residues. The CDR3 protein is CAWGSMNTEAFF. DNA of the CDR3: TGTGCCTGGGGAAGCATGAACACTGAAGCTTTCTTT.

CDR3 sequence reads: CASSPLPTGETQYF. The CDR3 nucleotides read TGTGCCAGCTCACCACTACCCACGGGGGAGACCCAGTACTTC. The chain recombines TRBV18 with TRBJ2-5; possibly TRBD2 for D (5 bases). The V end was cut by 1 base, the J end by 5 bases, with 11 bases between. CDR3 length equals 14 residues. Per the germline V gene, CDR1 is KGHSH and CDR2 is LQKENI.

J is TRBJ2-7 and V is TRBV27, with 9 bases that match TRBD1. The CDR3 spans 15 residues. Germline V CDR1 and CDR2: MNHEY, SMNVEV (reference sequence). J lost 3 bases, V lost 5 bases, and 8 bases had no gene match. This CDR3 reads CASSTRTGEIYEQYF. The CDR3, as DNA: TGTGCCAGCAGTACAAGGACAGGGGAGATCTACGAGCAGTACTTC.

The chain couples TRBV7-9 to TRBJ2-5; D may match TRBD1 or TRBD2 (5 bases each). The CDR3 extends over 15 amino acids. Germline CDR1 is SEHNR and CDR2 is FQNEAQ (reference sequence). The V end was cut by 1 base, the J end by 2 bases, with 11 bases between. CDR3 loop: CASSLEGRPQETQYF. CDR3 nucleotide sequence: TGTGCCAGCAGCTTAGAGGGACGTCCGCAAGAGACCCAGTACTTC.

The sample holds one count of this clone. The junction and the germline gene differ at one end; a read error may be behind it. This chain uses TRBV16 with TRBJ2-5, with a tentative D call TRBD2 (6 bases). This CDR3 spans 13 amino acids. Germline-derived CDR1 and CDR2 are KGHSY and FQNENV. The CDR3 DNA follows: TGTGCCAGCAGCTTATCCTGGGGGGAGAACCAGTACTTC. Residues: CASSLSWGENQYF.

This chain uses TRBV2 with TRBJ2-3, with D perhaps TRBD2 (6 bases). V gave up 4 bases and J gave up 5 bases, with 16 bases separating them. The CDR3 covers 15 residues. Germline V lookup: CDR1 SNHLY, CDR2 FYNNEI. CDR3 bases: TGTGCCAGCAGTGCCGTCGATGTGGGGGGAGATACGCAGTATTTT. Amino acid sequence: CASSAVDVGGDTQYF.

The chain employs TRBV7-2 and TRBJ2-5; TRBD2 matches at 14 bases. Trimming removed 3 bases from V and 7 bases from J; junction bases left unmatched: 7. Germline V lookup: CDR1 SGHTA, CDR2 FQGNSA. This CDR3 spans 16 amino acids. CDR3 region: CASSFWTSGRSRTQYF. CDR3 coding DNA: TGTGCCAGCAGCTTTTGGACTAGCGGGAGGAGTAGGACCCAGTACTTC.

The chain recombines TRBV2 with TRBJ2-7; D is unclear. Germline loops: CDR1 SNHLY, CDR2 FYNNEI. Trimming stripped 4 bases from V and 2 bases from J, with 12 bases between. The CDR3 has 14 amino acids. Here the CDR3 DNA reads TGTGCCAGCAGTGCTCGAGGAACGACCTACGAGCAGTACTTC. Its protein product is CASSARGTTYEQYF.

The chain links TRBV9 to TRBJ2-3; 12 nucleotides match TRBD2. CDR1 SGDLS and CDR2 YYNGEE come from the germline V gene. With 4 bases clipped from V and 6 bases from J, the junction kept 6 bases outside the gene matches. The CDR3 runs to 15 residues. DNA of the CDR3: TGTGCCAGCAGCCCCCTGACTAGCGGGAGTGATACGCAGTATTTT. It encodes CASSPLTSGSDTQYF.

The rearrangement links TRBV19 to TRBJ2-3; no firm D call. This CDR3 comprises 15 residues. The V gene's germline CDR1 is LNHDA and CDR2 SQIVND (reference sequence). The ends were cut back, 3 bases at V and 0 bases at J, with 10 bases in the middle. Here the CDR3 DNA reads TGTGCCAGTAGTATTTCGGTAACTAGCACAGATACGCAGTATTTT. Translating gives CASSISVTSTDTQYF.

The V gene is TRBV7-9, the J gene TRBJ2-7; D not resolved. Germline V gene lookup returns CDR1 SEHNR and CDR2 FQNEAQ (reference sequence). Trimming cost V 5 bases and J 3 bases, with 11 bases left between them. The CDR3 runs 13 residues. The CDR3 spells CASSPIAGYEQYF. The CDR3 nucleotides are TGTGCCAGCAGCCCAATCGCAGGCTACGAGCAGTACTTC. Based on the CDR3 plus reference TRBV7-9 and TRBJ2-7, the full variable domain is DTGVSQNPRHKITKRGQNVTFRCDPISEHNRLYWYRQTLGQGPEFLTYFQNEAQLEKSRLLSDRFSAERPKGSFSTLEIQRTEQGDSAMYLCASSPIAGYEQYFGPGTRLTVT.

The gene calls are TRBV11-2 and TRBJ2-7; D may be TRBD2 (6 bases). This CDR3 contains 17 residues. In germline, CDR1 is SGHAT, CDR2 FQNNGV. V lost 1 base and J lost 0, with 16 bases in between. In DNA form, the CDR3 reads TGTGCCAGCAGCTTAGCTCCCGGGGGTGTTAGCTCCTACGAGCAGTACTTC. Residues: CASSLAPGGVSSYEQYF.

V gene TRBV5-6 combines with J gene TRBJ2-5, with 9 bases matching TRBD2. This CDR3 has 17 amino acids. The germline CDR1 and CDR2 sequences are SGHDT and YYEEEE. V shed 0 bases and J 5 bases; nucleotides not matched to a gene: 11. The CDR3 protein is CASSLAGRAGGPETQYF. The CDR3 coding sequence is TGTGCCAGCAGCTTGGCCGGCCGAGCGGGAGGCCCTGAGACCCAGTACTTC.

The chain has TRBV5-1 and TRBJ2-3, with 9 nucleotides matching TRBD2. This CDR3 contains 15 residues. The J segment lost 2 bases and the V segment lost 4 bases, leaving 5 bases of the junction unmatched. From germline, CDR1 is SGHRS and CDR2 YFSETQ. CDR3 nucleotides: TGCGCCAGCAGCCATTTAGCGGGAGACACAGATACGCAGTATTTT. Amino acid sequence: CASSHLAGDTDTQYF.

This chain connects TRBV5-1 to TRBJ1-1, with 8 bases identical to TRBD1. CDR3 size: 15 residues. Germline loops: CDR1 SGHRS, CDR2 YFSETQ. J was trimmed by 0 bases and V by 4 bases; bases with no gene match: 5. The CDR3 sequence is CASSRDRTMNTEAFF. The CDR3 DNA reads TGCGCCAGCAGCAGGGACAGGACCATGAACACTGAAGCTTTCTTT.